The TCR beta chain described here comes from a study of identical twins. Template switching supplied a universal primer site; unique molecular identifiers were carried on the cDNA. From the 5' RACE reads, TCRdb called clonotypes with MiXCR, one entry per CDR3 protein. The sample consists of a few hundred thousand distinct CDR3 sequences, around a tenth of them appearing once. Overall study results and limits: When twins shared out-of-frame alpha sequences, those sequences had excess low generation probability.

Trimming removed 2 bases from V and 6 bases from J; junction bases left unmatched: 6. This CDR3 has 14 residues. CDR1 is MDHEN, CDR2 SYDVKM, per germline. Worth noting for this clonotype: Its cognate antigen is unknown.

The same sample was also studied in work on yellow fever vaccine responses in identical twins.

Sequenced input: PBMCs. This sequence was found in a woman aged 18 to 35 in good health. This rearrangement joins TRBV28 to TRBJ2-7, with 8 bases matching TRBD2. The CDR3 loop is CASSLVSGTGEQYF. DNA of the CDR3: TGTGCCAGCAGTTTAGTTAGCGGGACGGGCGAGCAGTACTTC.